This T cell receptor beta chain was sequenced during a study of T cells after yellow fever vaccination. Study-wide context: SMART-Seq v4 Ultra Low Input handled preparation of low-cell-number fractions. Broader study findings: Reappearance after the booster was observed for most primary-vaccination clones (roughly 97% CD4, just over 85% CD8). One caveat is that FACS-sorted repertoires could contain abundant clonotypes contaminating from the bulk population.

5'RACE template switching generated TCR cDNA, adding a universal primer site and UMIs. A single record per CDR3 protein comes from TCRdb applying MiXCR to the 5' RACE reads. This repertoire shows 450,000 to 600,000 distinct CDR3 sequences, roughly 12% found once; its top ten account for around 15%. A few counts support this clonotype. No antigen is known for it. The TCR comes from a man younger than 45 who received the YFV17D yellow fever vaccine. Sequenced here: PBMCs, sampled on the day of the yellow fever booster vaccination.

For the CDR3, the DNA is TGCAGCGTGCGGGGAGGTAATGAGCAGTTCTTC. Protein product: CSVRGGNEQFF. The rearrangement links TRBV29-1 to TRBJ2-1; weak D call: TRBD2 (6 bases). Germline V gene lookup returns CDR1 SQVTM and CDR2 ANQGSEA. Trimming cost V 6 bases and J 7 bases, with 10 bases left between them. CDR3 size: 11 residues.